This section outlines one TCR beta chain sequence together with its context. Its specificity is unknown. Roughly 0.45 to 1 ug RNA was reverse transcribed with random hexamers. The immunoSEQ assay covered 54 Vbeta and 13 Jbeta segments for CDR3. TCRdb ran MiXCR on the immunoSEQ multiplex PCR reads and lists one entry per CDR3 protein. The sample yields some 200,000 distinct CDR3 sequences, more than 85% seen once. This entry is derived from a study of CD8 T cells in Susac syndrome. Overall study context: Among the sequenced Susac syndrome patients, roughly 6 had active disease while about eight were in remission.

Peripheral blood CD8+ and CD4+ T cells were profiled by TCR beta sequencing. Study-wide findings and caveats: A handful of Susac-specific public clones appeared in CD8+ TEMRA repertoires, and around 16 in total CD8+ repertoires.

Sequenced input: CD8+ T cells from PBMCs. The clonotype comes from a human donor with Susac syndrome.

CDR3 sequence reads: CASSQTSAGGQETQYF. In DNA form, the CDR3 reads TGTGCCAGCAGCCAAACTTCGGCGGGGGGACAGGAGACCCAGTACTTC. The chain employs TRBV3-1 and TRBJ2-5; tentative D call: TRBD2 (8 bases). The CDR3 runs to 16 residues. The V and J ends lost 2 bases and 5 bases respectively, with 18 bases between them. Germline V CDR1 and CDR2: LGHDT, YNNKEL (reference sequence).